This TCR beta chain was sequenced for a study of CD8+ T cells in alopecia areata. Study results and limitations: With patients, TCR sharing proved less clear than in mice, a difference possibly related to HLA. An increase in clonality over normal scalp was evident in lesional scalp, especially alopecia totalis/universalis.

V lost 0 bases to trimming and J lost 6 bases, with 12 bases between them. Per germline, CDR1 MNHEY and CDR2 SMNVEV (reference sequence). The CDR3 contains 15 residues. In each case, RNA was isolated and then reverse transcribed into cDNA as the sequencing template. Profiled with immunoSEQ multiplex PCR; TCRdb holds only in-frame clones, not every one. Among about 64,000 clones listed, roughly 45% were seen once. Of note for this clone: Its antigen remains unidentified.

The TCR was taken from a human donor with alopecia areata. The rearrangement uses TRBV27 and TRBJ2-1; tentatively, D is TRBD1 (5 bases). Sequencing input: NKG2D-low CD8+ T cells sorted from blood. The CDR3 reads CASSLSSQGSNEQFF. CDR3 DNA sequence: TGTGCCAGCAGTTTATCCTCTCAGGGAAGCAATGAGCAGTTCTTC.